A single TCR beta chain is shown here with its context. What it binds is not known. This sample was taken from a study of cytomegalovirus exposure and HLA in healthy donors. Study observations and caveats: HLA alleles showed associations with 16,951 TCR beta sequences in a later analysis, at a 0.05 false discovery rate. The productive fraction for most TCR beta V segments was about 90% or about 30% in an earlier analysis.

The CDR3 loop spans 16 amino acids. CDR1 MNHNY and CDR2 SVGAGI come from the germline V gene (reference sequence). V lost 4 bases and J lost 4; bases outside the gene matches: 10. A multiplex PCR was run with 60 Vbeta primers and 13 Jbeta primers. Assay: immunoSEQ multiplex PCR; the TCRdb copy retains only in-frame clones and omits some. This table has roughly 130,000 clones, about three quarters appearing once. The receptor comes from a male donor in good health and CMV-seropositive. Sequencing input: PBMCs. The chain has TRBV6-6 and TRBJ2-7, with 10 bases that match TRBD2. In DNA, the CDR3 is TGTGCCAGCAGTTCCCATACTAGCGGGAAAAGTTACGAGCAGTACTTC. This gives the protein CASSSHTSGKSYEQYF.